The 11 T cell receptor beta chains in this list originate from one sample, sequenced in a study of blood T cells in healthy people across ages. It was with a sample-barcoded 5' primer and a J-beta primer mix that a second PCR of about 7 to 12 cycles was run. TCRdb passed the 5' RACE reads through MiXCR, listing each CDR3 protein once. This sample has approximately 800,000 distinct CDR3 sequences, with around 36% found just once. The sample taken for sequencing was blood. These receptor sequences come from a man between 18 and 35 years old in good health.

This clonotype was found a few times. J is TRBJ2-7 and V is TRBV6-6; D unresolved. V lost 2 bases and J lost 6, with 8 bases in between. The germline CDR1 and CDR2 sequences are MNHNY and SVGAGI (reference sequence). The length of the CDR3 is 12 residues. In DNA form, the CDR3 reads TGTGCCAGCAGTTACGATGTAAGCGAGCAGTACTTC. Protein product: CASSYDVSEQYF.

The rearrangement links TRBV12-3 or TRBV12-4 to TRBJ2-3; D unresolved. V was cut by 5 bases and J by 0 bases, with 9 bases left in between. This CDR3 is built from 14 residues. The CDR3 loop reads CASSVLTSTDTQYF. The DNA for the CDR3 is TGTGCCAGCAGTGTTCTTACTAGCACAGATACGCAGTATTTT.

The chain combines TRBV3-1 with TRBJ2-3, with 7 bases fitting TRBD2. The ends lost 0 bases at V and 2 bases at J; junction bases unmatched: 11. The germline gives CDR1 LGHDT, CDR2 YNNKEL (reference sequence). The CDR3 is made up of 18 amino acids. DNA for the CDR3: TGTGCCAGCAGCCAAGAGGGGACTGGCGGGGGATACACAGATACGCAGTATTTT. It encodes CASSQEGTGGGYTDTQYF.

The chain uses TRBV20-1 and TRBJ2-1; TRBD1 matches 11 bases. CDR3 size: 15 residues. The germline CDR1 and CDR2 sequences are DFQATT and SNEGSKA (reference sequence). Trimming at V came to 5 bases and at J to 8 bases, leaving 11 bases not matched to a gene. As DNA, the CDR3 is TGCAGTGCTGGATCCCGGGACAGGGGGTCCGATGAGCAGTTCTTC. Its translation: CSAGSRDRGSDEQFF.

Worth noting for this clonotype: This may arise from a read error, as a much more abundant clone is one base away. The rearrangement links TRBV20-1 to TRBJ2-1, with 10 bases fitting TRBD1. V lost 5 bases, J lost 9 bases, and 16 bases stayed unmatched. This CDR3 has 16 amino acids. CDR1 is DFQATT, CDR2 SNEGSKA, per germline (reference sequence). The CDR3 protein is CSALKPYGTGDSEQFF. The DNA of the CDR3 is TGCAGTGCTCTCAAACCGTACGGGACAGGGGACAGTGAGCAGTTCTTC.

This clonotype has at least ten counts. V is TRBV6-6 and J is TRBJ2-5; D is uncertain. Per the germline V gene, CDR1 is MNHNY and CDR2 is SVGAGI (reference sequence). Trimming cost V 6 bases and J 5 bases, with 7 bases left between them. The CDR3 contains 11 residues. The CDR3 DNA sequence: TGTGCCAGCAGCATAGTCGAGACCCAGTACTTC. Protein product: CASSIVETQYF.

This clonotype has a handful of counts. The chain recombines TRBV10-3 with TRBJ1-5, with D perhaps TRBD1 (6 bases). CDR1 ENHRY and CDR2 SYGVKD come from the germline V gene. The ends were cut back, 11 bases at V and 5 bases at J, with 16 bases in the middle. The CDR3 is 13 amino acids. The DNA of the CDR3 is TGTGCCTTGAGGGAGGGGGAGCATCAGCCCCAGCATTTT. It is translated as CALREGEHQPQHF.

This clonotype was detected only a few times. The CDR3 sequence is CASSLATLNTEAFF. The CDR3, as DNA: TGTGCCAGCAGCTTAGCAACTTTGAACACTGAAGCTTTCTTT. The chain carries TRBV7-2 and TRBJ1-1; D is unclear. CDR3 length equals 14 residues. Per germline, CDR1 SGHTA and CDR2 FQGNSA. The ends were cut back, 0 bases at V and 0 bases at J, with 5 bases in the middle.

The rearrangement links TRBV5-4 to TRBJ2-7; D is unresolved. The CDR3 sequence is 15 residues long. In germline, CDR1 is SGHNT, CDR2 YYREEE (reference sequence). The germline V and J ends were trimmed by 0 bases and 7 bases, with 17 bases remaining between them. CDR3 coding DNA: TGTGCCAGCAGCTTGGAGGCAGGTTCCTACACTGAGCAGTACTTC. Residues: CASSLEAGSYTEQYF.

The CDR3 spells CAWKGDGGETYYGYTF. Written as DNA, the CDR3 is TGTGCCTGGAAAGGGGACGGGGGCGAGACCTACTATGGCTACACCTTC. V usage is TRBV30 and J usage is TRBJ1-2; tentative D call: TRBD1 (6 bases). This CDR3 spans 16 amino acids. Trimming shortened V by 4 bases and J by 3 bases, and 21 bases separated the two germline ends. Germline assignment: CDR1 GTSNPN and CDR2 SVGIG (reference sequence).

The chain employs TRBV5-1 and TRBJ2-1, with 9 nucleotides matching TRBD1. The CDR3 is made up of 16 amino acids. After removal of 2 bases from V and 10 bases from J, the junction contained 13 bases not matched to a gene. The germline gives CDR1 SGHRS, CDR2 YFSETQ. Here the CDR3 reads CASSFTGQGFSDEQFF. CDR3 DNA sequence: TGCGCCAGCAGCTTCACGGGACAGGGTTTTTCAGACGAGCAGTTCTTC.